This T cell receptor beta chain was retrieved from a study of blood T cell repertoires in COVID-19. For the study at large: COVID-19 samples from acute and convalescent phases originated in the United States, Italy and Spain. PBMCs, B-cell-depleted T cells, or T cells provided the cDNA or gDNA that made up the material.

The method was immunoSEQ multiplex PCR; TCRdb's version includes in-frame clones alone and lacks a portion of them. Altogether over 120,000 clones are present, 84% being singletons, with the ten largest covering about two fifths. CDR3 length: 15 residues. Germline CDR1 SGHNT, CDR2 YENEEA. V dropped 1 base and J dropped 4; count of bases not matched to a gene: 4. The receptor was isolated from a human donor in a cohort sampled during active COVID-19. Sequenced: peripheral blood. The chain employs TRBV11-3 and TRBJ2-7; 10 positions agree with TRBD2. CDR3 protein: CASSLGSGGAYEQYF. CDR3 DNA sequence: TGTGCCAGCAGCTTAGGGAGCGGGGGGGCGTACGAGCAGTACTTC.